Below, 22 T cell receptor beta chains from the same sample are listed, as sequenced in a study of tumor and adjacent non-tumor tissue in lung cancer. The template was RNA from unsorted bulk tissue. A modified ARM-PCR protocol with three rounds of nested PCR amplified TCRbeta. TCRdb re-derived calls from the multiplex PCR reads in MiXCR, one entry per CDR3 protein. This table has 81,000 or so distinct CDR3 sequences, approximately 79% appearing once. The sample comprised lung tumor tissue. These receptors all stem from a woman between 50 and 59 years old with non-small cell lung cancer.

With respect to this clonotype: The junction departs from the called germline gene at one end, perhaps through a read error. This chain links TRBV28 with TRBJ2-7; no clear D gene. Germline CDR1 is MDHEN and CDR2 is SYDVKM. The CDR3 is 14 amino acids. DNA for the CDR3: TGTGTCAGCAGTTTGATACAAAACTCCTACGAGCAGTACTTC. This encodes CVSSLIQNSYEQYF.

CDR3: CSATGPSGSGGELFF. Written as DNA, the CDR3 is TGCAGCGCCACGGGGCCTAGCGGGAGTGGCGGGGAGCTGTTTTTT. This sequence joins TRBV29-1 and TRBJ2-2, with 10 bases that match TRBD2. This CDR3 contains 15 residues. Germline values: CDR1 SQVTM, CDR2 ANQGSEA. V gave up 7 bases and J gave up 7 bases; unmatched junction bases: 12.

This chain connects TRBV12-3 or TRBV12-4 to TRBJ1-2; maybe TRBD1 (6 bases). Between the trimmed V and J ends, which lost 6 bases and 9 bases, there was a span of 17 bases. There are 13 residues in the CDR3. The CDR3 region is CASSIDRRMSYTF. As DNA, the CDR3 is TGTGCCAGCAGCATCGACAGGAGGATGAGCTACACCTTC.

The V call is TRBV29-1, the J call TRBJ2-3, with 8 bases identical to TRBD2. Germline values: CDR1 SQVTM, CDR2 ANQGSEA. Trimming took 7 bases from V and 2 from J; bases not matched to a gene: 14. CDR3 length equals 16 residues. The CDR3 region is CSARGSTSGNTDTQYF. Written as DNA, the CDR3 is TGCAGCGCCCGTGGTTCAACTAGCGGAAACACAGATACGCAGTATTTT.

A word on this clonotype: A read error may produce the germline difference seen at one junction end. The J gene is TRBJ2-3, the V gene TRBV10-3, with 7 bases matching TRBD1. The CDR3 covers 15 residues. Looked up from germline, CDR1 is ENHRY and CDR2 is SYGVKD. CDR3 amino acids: CAISGGLGGTDMQYF. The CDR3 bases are TGTGCCATCAGTGGGGGTCTAGGGGGCACAGATATGCAGTATTTT.

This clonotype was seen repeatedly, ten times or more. CDR3 sequence reads: CASSLVGQGTNEQFF. CDR3 DNA sequence: TGTGCCAGCAGCTTAGTAGGACAGGGGACCAATGAGCAGTTCTTC. V is TRBV7-9 and J is TRBJ2-1; 9 bases align to TRBD1. Germline assignment: CDR1 SEHNR and CDR2 FQNEAQ (reference sequence). V gave up 1 base and J gave up 6 bases; unmatched junction bases: 4. The CDR3 has 15 amino acids. Supplemented by reference TRBV7-9 and TRBJ2-1, the full variable domain reads DTGVSQNPRHKITKRGQNVTFRCDPISEHNRLYWYRQTLGQGPEFLTYFQNEAQLEKSRLLSDRFSAERPKGSFSTLEIQRTEQGDSAMYLCASSLVGQGTNEQFFGPGTRLTVL.

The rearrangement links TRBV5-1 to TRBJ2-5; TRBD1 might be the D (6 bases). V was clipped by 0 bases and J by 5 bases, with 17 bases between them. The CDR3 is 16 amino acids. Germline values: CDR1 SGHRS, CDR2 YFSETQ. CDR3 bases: TGCGCCAGCAGCTTGGCCATCAGCAGGGGAATTGAGACCCAGTACTTC. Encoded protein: CASSLAISRGIETQYF.

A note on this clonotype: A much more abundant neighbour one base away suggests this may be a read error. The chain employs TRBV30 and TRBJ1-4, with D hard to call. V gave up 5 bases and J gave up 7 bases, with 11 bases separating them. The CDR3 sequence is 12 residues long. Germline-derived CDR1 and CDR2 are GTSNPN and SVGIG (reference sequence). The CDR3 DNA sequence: TGTGCCTGGTCCCATGAGGGTGAAAAACTGTTTTTT. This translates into CAWSHEGEKLFF.

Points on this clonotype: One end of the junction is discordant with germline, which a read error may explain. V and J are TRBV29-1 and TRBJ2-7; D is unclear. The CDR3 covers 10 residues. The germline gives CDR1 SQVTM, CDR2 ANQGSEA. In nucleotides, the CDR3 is TGCAGCGTTGTAAAGCACGAGCAATACTTC. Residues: CSVVKHEQYF.

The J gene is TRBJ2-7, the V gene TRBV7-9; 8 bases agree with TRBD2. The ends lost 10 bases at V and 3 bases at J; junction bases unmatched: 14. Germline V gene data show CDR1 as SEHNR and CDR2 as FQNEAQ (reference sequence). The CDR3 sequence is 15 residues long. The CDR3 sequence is CANSLGGGLVYEQYF. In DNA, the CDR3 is TGTGCCAACAGTTTAGGCGGGGGACTAGTCTACGAGCAGTACTTC. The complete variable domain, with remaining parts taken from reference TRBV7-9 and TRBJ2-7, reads DTGVSQNPRHKITKRGQNVTFRCDPISEHNRLYWYRQTLGQGPEFLTYFQNEAQLEKSRLLSDRFSAERPKGSFSTLEIQRTEQGDSAMYLCANSLGGGLVYEQYFGPGTRLTVT.

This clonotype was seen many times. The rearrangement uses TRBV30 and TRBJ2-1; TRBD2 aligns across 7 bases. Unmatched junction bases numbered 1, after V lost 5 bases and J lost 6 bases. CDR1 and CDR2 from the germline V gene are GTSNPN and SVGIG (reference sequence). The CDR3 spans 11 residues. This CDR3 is CAWGLGNEQFF. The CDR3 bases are TGTGCCTGGGGACTAGGCAATGAGCAGTTCTTC.

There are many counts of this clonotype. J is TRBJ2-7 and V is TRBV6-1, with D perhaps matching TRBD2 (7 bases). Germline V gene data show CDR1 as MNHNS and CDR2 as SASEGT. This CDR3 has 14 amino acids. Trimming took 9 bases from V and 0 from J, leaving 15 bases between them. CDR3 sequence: CASNGGLASYEQYF. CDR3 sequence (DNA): TGTGCCAGTAACGGGGGGCTAGCCTCCTACGAGCAGTACTTC.

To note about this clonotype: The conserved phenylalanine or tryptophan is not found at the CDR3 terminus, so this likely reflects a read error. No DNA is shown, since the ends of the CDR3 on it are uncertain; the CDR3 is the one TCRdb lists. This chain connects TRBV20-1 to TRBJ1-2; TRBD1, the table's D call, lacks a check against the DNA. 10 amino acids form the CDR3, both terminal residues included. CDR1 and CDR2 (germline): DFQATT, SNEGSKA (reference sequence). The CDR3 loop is CSGTNYGYNI.

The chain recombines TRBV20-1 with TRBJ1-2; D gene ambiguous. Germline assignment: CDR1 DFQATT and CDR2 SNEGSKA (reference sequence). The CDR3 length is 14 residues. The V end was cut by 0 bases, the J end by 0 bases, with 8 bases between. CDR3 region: CSARDRATNYGYTF. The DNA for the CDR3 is TGCAGTGCTAGAGACAGAGCAACTAACTATGGCTACACCTTC.

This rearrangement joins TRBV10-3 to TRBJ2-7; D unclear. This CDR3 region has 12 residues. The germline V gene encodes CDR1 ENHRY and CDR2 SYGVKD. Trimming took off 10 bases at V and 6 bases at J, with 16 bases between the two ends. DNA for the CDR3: TGTGCCAGCAAACAGAGGCACGGCGAGCAGTACTTC. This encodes CASKQRHGEQYF.

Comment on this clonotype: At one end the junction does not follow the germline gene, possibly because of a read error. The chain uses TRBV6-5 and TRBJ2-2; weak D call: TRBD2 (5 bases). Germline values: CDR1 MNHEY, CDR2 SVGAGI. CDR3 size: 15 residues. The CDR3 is CVSSYGADHTGELFF. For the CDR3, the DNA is TGTGTCAGCAGTTACGGAGCTGACCACACCGGGGAGCTCTTTTTT.

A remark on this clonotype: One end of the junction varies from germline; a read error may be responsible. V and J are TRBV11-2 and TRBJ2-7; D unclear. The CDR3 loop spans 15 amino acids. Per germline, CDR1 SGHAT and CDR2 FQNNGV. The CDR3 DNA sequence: TGTGCCAGCAACTTAGAGACTGGGTCACCCTACGAGCAGTACTTC. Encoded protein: CASNLETGSPYEQYF.

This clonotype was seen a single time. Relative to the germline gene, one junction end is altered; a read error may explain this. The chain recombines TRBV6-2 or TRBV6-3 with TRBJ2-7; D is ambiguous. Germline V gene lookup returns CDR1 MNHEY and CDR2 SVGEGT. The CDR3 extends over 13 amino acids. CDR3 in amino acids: CTSMVSVSYEQYF. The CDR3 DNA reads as TGTACCAGCATGGTCAGTGTCTCCTACGAGCAGTACTTC.

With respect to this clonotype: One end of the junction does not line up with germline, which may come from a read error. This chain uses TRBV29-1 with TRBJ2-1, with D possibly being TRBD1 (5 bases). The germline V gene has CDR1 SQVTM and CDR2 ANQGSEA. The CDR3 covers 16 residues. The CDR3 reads CSIEDRQWGSYNEQFF. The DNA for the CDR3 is TGCAGCATTGAAGATCGCCAGTGGGGCTCCTACAATGAGCAATTCTTC.

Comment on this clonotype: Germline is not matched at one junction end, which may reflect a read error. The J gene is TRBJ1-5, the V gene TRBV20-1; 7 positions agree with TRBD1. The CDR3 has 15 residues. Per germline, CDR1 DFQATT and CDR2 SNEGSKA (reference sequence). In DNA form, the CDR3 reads TGCAATGCTAGGCCGAGACAGGGTGGTGGTCAGTCCCAGCATTTT. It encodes CNARPRQGGGQSQHF.

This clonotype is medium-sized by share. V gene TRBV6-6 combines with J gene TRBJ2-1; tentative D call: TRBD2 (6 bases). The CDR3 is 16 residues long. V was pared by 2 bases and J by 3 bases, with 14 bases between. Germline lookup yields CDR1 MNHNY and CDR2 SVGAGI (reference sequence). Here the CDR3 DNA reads TGTGCCAGCAGTTACGTTAGCGGAAACCTCTACAATGAGCAGTTCTTC. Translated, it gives CASSYVSGNLYNEQFF.

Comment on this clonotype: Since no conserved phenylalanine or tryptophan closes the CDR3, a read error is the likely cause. This CDR3 is CATPPGNYGYTL. CDR3 bases: TGTGCCACCCCCCCCGGCAACTATGGCTACACCTTA. The chain uses TRBV4-2 and TRBJ1-2; D ambiguous. CDR3 length: 12 amino acids. CDR1 is LGHNA, CDR2 YNFKEQ, per germline. V lost 10 bases and J 2 bases, leaving 11 bases between the germline ends.